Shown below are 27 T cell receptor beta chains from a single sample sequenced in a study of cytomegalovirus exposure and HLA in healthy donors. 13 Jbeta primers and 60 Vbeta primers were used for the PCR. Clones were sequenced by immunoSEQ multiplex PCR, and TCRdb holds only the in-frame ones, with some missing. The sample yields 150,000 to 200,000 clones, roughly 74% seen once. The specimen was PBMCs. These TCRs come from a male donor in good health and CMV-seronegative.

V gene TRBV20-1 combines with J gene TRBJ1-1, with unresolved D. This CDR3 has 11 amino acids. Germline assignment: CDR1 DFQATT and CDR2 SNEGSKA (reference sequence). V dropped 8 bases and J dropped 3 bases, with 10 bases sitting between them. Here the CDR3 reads CSTPDHTEAFF. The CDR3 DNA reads TGCAGTACACCAGATCACACTGAAGCTTTCTTT.

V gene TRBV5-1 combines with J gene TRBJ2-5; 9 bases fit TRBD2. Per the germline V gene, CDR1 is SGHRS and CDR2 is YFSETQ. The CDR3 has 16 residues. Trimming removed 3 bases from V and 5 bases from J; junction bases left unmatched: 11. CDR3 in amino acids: CASSSAVAGGPETQYF. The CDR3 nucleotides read TGCGCCAGCAGCTCCGCCGTTGCGGGGGGGCCCGAGACCCAGTACTTC.

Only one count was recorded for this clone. The CDR3: CASSHSLVSGGLYEQYF. CDR3 bases: TGTGCCAGCAGCCATAGCTTGGTTAGCGGGGGACTCTACGAGCAGTACTTC. V is TRBV7-9 and J is TRBJ2-7, with 9 bases that match TRBD2. The length of the CDR3 is 17 residues. CDR1 and CDR2 from the germline V gene are SEHNR and FQNEAQ (reference sequence). Trimming at V came to 5 bases and at J to 3 bases, leaving 14 bases not matched to a gene.

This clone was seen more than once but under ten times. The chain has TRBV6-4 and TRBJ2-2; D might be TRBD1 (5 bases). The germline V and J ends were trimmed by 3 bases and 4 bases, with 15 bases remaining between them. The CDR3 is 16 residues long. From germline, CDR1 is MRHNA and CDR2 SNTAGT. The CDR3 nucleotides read TGTGCCAGCAGTGAGTTAATAGGGGCGTCCACCGGGGAGCTGTTTTTT. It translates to CASSELIGASTGELFF.

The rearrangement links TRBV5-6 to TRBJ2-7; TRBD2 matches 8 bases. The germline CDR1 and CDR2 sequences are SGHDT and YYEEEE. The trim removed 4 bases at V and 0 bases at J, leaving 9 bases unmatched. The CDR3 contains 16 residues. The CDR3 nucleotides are TGTGCCAGCAGCCCGACGGGGGGGGTTCGCTCCTACGAGCAGTACTTC. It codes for CASSPTGGVRSYEQYF.

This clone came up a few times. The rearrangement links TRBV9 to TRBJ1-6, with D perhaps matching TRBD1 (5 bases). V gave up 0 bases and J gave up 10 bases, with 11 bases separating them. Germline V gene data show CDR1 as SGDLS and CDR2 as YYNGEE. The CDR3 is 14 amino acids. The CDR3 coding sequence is TGTGCCAGCAGCGTAGGCCCAGGGCGATCACCCCTCCACTTT. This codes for CASSVGPGRSPLHF.

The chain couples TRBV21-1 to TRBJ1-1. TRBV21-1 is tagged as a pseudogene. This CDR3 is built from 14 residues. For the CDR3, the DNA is TGTGCCAGCAGCAAAGTGTCCCGGAACACTGAAGCTTTCTTT. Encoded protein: CASSKVSRNTEAFF.

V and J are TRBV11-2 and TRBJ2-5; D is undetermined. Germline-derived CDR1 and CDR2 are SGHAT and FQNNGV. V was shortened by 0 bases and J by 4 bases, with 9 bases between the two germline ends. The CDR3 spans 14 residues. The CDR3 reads CASSLEAVAETQYF. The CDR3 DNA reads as TGTGCCAGCAGCTTAGAGGCAGTCGCAGAGACCCAGTACTTC.

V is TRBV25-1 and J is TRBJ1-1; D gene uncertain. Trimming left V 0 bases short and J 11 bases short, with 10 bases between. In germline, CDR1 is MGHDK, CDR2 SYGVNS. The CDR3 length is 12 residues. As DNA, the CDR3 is TGTGCCAGCAGTGAATACCTAGGCGGGGCTTTCTTT. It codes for CASSEYLGGAFF.

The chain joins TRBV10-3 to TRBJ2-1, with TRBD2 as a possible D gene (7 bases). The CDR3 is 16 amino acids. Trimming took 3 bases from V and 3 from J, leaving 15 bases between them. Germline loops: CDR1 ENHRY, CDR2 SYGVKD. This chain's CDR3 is CAISDSTGGHYNEQFF. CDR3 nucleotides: TGTGCCATCAGTGATAGTACGGGGGGACACTACAATGAGCAGTTCTTC.

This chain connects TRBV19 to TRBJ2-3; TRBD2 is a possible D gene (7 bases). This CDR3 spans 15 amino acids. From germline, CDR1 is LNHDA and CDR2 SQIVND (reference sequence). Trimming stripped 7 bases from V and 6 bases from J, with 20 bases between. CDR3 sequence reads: CASTRQGRVMDTQYF. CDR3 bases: TGTGCCAGTACGAGGCAGGGGAGGGTGATGGATACGCAGTATTTT.

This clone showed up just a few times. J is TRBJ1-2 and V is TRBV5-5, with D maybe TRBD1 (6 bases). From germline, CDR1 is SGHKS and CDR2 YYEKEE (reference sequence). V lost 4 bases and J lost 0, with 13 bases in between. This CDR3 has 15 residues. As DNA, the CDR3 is TGTGCCAGCAGCCCTGGACAGCCTACTAACTATGGCTACACCTTC. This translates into CASSPGQPTNYGYTF. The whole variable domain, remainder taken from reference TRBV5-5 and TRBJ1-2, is DAGVTQSPTHLIKTRGQQVTLRCSPISGHKSVSWYQQVLGQGPQFIFQYYEKEERGRGNFPDRFSARQFPNYSSELNVNALLLGDSALYLCASSPGQPTNYGYTFGSGTRLTVV.

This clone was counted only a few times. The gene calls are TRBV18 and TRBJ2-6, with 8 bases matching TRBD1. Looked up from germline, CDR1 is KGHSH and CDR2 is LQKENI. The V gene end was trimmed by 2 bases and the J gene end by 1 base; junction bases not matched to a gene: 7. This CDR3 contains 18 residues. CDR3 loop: CASSPRTGFDSGANVLTF. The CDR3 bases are TGTGCCAGCTCACCAAGGACAGGGTTTGATTCTGGGGCCAACGTCCTGACTTTC. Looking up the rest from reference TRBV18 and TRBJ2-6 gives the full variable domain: NAGVMQNPRHLVRRRGQEARLRCSPMKGHSHVYWYRQLPEEGLKFMVYLQKENIIDESGMPKERFSAEFPKEGPSILRIQQVVRGDSAAYFCASSPRTGFDSGANVLTFGAGSRLTVL.

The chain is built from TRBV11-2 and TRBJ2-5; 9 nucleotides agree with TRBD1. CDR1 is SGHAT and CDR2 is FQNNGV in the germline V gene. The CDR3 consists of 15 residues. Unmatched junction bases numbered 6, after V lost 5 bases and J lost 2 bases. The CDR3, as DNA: TGTGCCAGCAGCGGGGGACAGGGCGGTCAAGAGACCCAGTACTTC. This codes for CASSGGQGGQETQYF.

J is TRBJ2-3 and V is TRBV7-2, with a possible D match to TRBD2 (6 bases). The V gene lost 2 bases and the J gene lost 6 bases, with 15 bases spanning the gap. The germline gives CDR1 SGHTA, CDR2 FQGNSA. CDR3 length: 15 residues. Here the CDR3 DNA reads TGTGCCAGCAGCTTAATTGTGGGGGGATTTGATACGCAGTATTTT. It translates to CASSLIVGGFDTQYF.

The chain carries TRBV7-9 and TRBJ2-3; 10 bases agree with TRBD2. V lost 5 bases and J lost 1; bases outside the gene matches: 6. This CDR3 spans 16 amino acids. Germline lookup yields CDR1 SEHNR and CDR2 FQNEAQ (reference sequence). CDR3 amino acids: CASSLKREGGTDTQYF. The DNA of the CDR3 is TGTGCCAGCAGCCTAAAGCGGGAGGGAGGCACAGATACGCAGTATTTT.

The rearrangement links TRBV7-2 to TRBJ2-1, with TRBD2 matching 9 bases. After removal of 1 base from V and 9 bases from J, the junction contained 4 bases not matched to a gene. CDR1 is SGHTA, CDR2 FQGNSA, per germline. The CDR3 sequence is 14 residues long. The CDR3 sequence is CASSLVLRGGEQFF. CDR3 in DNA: TGTGCCAGCAGCTTAGTCCTGCGGGGGGGTGAGCAGTTCTTC.

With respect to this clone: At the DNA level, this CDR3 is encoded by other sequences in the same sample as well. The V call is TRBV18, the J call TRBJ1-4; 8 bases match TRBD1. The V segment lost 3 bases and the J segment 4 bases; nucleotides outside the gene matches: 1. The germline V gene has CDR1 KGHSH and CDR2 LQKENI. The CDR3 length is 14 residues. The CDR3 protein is CASSPGQGNEKLFF. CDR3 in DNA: TGTGCCAGCTCACCCGGACAGGGTAATGAAAAACTGTTTTTT.

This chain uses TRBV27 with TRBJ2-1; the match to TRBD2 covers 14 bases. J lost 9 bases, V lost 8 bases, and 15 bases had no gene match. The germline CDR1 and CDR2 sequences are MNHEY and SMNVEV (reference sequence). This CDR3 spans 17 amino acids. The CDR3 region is CASYYSPGTSGSSEQFF. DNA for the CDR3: TGTGCCAGCTACTACTCGCCCGGGACTAGCGGGAGTAGTGAGCAGTTCTTC.

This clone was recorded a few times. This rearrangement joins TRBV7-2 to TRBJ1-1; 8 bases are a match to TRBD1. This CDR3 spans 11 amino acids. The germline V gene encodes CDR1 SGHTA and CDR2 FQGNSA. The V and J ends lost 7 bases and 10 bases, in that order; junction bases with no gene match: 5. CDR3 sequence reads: CASTRTGTAFF. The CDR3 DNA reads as TGTGCCAGCACCCGGACAGGGACAGCTTTCTTT.

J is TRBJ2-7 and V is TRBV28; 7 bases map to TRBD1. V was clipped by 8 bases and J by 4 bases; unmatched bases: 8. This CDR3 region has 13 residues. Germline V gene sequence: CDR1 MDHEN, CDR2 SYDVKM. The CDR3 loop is CASRPGQRYEQYF. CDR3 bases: TGTGCCAGCCGCCCGGGACAGAGGTACGAGCAGTACTTC.

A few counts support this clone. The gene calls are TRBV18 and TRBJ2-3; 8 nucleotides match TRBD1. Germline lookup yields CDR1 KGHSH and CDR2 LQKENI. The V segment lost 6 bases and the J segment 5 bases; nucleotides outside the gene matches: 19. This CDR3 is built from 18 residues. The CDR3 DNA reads TGTGCCAGCTCCCCATCGGAGGGGGGACAGGCGGTGGGAGATACGCAGTATTTT. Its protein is CASSPSEGGQAVGDTQYF. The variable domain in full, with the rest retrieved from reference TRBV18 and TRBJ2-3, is NAGVMQNPRHLVRRRGQEARLRCSPMKGHSHVYWYRQLPEEGLKFMVYLQKENIIDESGMPKERFSAEFPKEGPSILRIQQVVRGDSAAYFCASSPSEGGQAVGDTQYFGPGTRLTVL.

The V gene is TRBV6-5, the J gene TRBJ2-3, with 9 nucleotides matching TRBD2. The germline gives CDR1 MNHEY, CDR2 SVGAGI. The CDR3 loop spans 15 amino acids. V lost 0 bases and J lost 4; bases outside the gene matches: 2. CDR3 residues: CASSYSSGRSDTQYF. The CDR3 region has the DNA TGTGCCAGCAGTTACTCTAGCGGGAGATCAGATACGCAGTATTTT.

The CDR3 sequence is CASSQVGRGHGYTF. CDR3 nucleotides: TGCGCCAGCAGCCAAGTGGGAAGGGGTCATGGCTACACCTTC. V gene TRBV4-3 combines with J gene TRBJ1-2; maybe TRBD1 (5 bases). Germline CDR1 is LGHNA and CDR2 is YSLEER. Trimming stripped 1 base from V and 6 bases from J, with 12 bases between. The CDR3 extends over 14 amino acids.

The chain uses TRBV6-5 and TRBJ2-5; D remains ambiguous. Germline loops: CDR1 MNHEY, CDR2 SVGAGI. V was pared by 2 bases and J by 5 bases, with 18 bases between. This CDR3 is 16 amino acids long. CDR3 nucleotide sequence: TGTGCCAGCAGTTACGACGCGGTCCTACCCTCGGAGACCCAGTACTTC. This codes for CASSYDAVLPSETQYF.

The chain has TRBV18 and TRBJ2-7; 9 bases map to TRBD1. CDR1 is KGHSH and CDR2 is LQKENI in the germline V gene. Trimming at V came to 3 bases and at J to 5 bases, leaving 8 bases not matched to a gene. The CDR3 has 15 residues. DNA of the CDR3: TGTGCCAGCTCACCCGGGACAGGGAATTTCGACGAGCAGTACTTC. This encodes CASSPGTGNFDEQYF.

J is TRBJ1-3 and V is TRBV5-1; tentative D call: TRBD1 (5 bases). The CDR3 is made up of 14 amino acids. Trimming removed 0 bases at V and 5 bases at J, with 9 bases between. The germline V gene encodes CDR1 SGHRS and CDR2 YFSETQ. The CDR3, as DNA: TGCGCCAGCAGCTTGGGGGGCAGCCGAAACACCATATATTTT. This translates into CASSLGGSRNTIYF.